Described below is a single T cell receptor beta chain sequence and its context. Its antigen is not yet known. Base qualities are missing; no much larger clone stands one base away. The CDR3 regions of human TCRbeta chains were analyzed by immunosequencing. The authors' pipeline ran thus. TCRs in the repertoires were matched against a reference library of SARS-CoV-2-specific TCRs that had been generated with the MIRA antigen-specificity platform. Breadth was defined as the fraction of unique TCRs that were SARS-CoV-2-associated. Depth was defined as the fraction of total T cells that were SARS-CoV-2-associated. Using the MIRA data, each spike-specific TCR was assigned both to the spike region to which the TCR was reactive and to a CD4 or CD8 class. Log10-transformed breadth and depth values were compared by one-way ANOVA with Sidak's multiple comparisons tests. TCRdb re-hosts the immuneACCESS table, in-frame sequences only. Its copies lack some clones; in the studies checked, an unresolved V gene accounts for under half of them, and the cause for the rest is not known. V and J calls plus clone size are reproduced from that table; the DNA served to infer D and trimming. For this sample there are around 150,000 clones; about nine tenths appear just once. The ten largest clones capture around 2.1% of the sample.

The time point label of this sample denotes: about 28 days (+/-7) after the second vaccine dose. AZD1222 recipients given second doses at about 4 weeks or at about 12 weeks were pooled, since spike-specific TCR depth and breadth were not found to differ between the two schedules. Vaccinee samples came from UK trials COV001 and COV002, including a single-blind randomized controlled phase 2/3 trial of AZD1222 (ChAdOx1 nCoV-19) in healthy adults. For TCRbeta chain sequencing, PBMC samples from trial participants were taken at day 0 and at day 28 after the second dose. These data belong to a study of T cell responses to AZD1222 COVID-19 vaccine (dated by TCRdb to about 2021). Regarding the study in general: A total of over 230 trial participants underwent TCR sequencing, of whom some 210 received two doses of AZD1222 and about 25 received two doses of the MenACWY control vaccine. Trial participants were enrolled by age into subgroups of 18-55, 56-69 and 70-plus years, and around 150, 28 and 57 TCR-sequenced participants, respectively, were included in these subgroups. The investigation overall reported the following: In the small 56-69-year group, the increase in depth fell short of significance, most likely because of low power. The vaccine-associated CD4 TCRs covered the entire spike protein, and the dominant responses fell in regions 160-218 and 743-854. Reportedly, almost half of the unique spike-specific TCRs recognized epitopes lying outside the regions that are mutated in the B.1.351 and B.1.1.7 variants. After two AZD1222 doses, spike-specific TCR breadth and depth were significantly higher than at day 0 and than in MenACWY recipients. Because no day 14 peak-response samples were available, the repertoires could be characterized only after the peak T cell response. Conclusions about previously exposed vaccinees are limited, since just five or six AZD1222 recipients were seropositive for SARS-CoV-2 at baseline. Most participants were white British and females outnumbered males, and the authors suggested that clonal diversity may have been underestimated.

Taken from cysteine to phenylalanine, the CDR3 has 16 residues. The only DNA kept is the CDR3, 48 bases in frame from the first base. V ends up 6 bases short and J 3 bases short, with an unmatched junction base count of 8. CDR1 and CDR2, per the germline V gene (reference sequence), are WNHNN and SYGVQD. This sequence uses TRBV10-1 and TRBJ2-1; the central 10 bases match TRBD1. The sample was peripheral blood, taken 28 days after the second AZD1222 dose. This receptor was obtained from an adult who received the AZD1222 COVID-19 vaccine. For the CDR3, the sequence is CASSTTGTGDYNEQFF. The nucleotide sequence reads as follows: TGCGCCAGCAGCACGACCGGGACAGGGGACTACAATGAGCAGTTCTTC.